The 11 T cell receptor beta chains below all came from one sample that was sequenced in a study of T cells after yellow fever vaccination. TCRdb redid the calling of the 5' RACE reads with MiXCR, one entry per CDR3 protein. The data contain hundreds of thousands of distinct CDR3 sequences, about 9.5% of them singletons. The sequencing used PBMCs, collected on the day of the first yellow fever vaccination. The source of these receptors is a man aged 18-30 years who received the YFV17D yellow fever vaccine.

This clonotype occurred a few times. This chain links TRBV4-1 with TRBJ2-2; 10 bases align to TRBD2. CDR3 length equals 16 residues. Trimming cost V 4 bases and J 4 bases; bases outside gene matches: 6. The germline CDR1 and CDR2 sequences are MGHRA and YSYEKL. The CDR3 is CASSRSSGGPTGELFF. CDR3 DNA: TGCGCCAGCAGCCGGTCTAGCGGGGGCCCCACCGGGGAGCTGTTTTTT.

This clonotype was detected many times. This chain links TRBV29-1 with TRBJ1-2; tentative D call: TRBD1 (6 bases). CDR1 is SQVTM, CDR2 ANQGSEA, per germline. Trimming shortened V by 1 base and J by 0 bases, and 15 bases separated the two germline ends. This CDR3 has 16 residues. This CDR3 is CSVEVAWEGANYGYTF. For the CDR3, the DNA is TGCAGCGTTGAAGTGGCTTGGGAGGGGGCTAACTATGGCTACACCTTC. The variable domain in full, completed from reference TRBV29-1 and TRBJ1-2, reads SAVISQKPSRDICQRGTSLTIQCQVDSQVTMMFWYRQQPGQSLTLIATANQGSEATYESGFVIDKFPISRPNLTFSTLTVSNMSPEDSSIYLCSVEVAWEGANYGYTFGSGTRLTVV.

This chain connects TRBV2 to TRBJ1-5, with D perhaps TRBD1 (5 bases). CDR3 length equals 15 residues. Germline V gene sequence: CDR1 SNHLY, CDR2 FYNNEI. V was trimmed by 7 bases and J by 1 base, leaving 14 bases between them. This chain's CDR3 is CASNTQGLSNQPQHF. The DNA of the CDR3 is TGTGCCAGCAATACGCAGGGTCTCAGCAATCAGCCCCAGCATTTT.

A remark on this clonotype: An end of the junction differs from the germline gene, which may be a read error. CDR3 DNA: TGTGCCACCAGCATAGCGTTTGTAACCAAAAACATTCAGTACTTC. Translation: CATSIAFVTKNIQYF. The chain links TRBV7-4 to TRBJ2-4, with D maybe TRBD2 (5 bases). The CDR3 extends over 15 amino acids. Germline V CDR1 and CDR2: SGHVT, SQSDAQ.

This clonotype appeared a few times. V gene TRBV5-1 combines with J gene TRBJ2-7; D is ambiguous. This CDR3 spans 16 amino acids. V was cut by 0 bases and J by 2 bases, with 15 bases left in between. Germline V CDR1 and CDR2: SGHRS, YFSETQ. CDR3 DNA: TGCGCCAGCAGCTTGGATCCGGCCGTACCCCCCTACGAGCAGTACTTC. Translating it yields CASSLDPAVPPYEQYF.

To note about this clonotype: A clone one base away is much larger, so this may be a read error. The V gene is TRBV12-3 or TRBV12-4, the J gene TRBJ1-5, with unresolved D. V was pared by 3 bases and J by 6 bases, with 6 bases between. The CDR3 is 12 residues long. The CDR3 reads CASSLYPQPQHF. Here the CDR3 DNA reads TGTGCCAGCAGTTTGTACCCTCAGCCCCAGCATTTT.

The J gene is TRBJ2-5, the V gene TRBV28; D is unclear. CDR1 and CDR2 (germline): MDHEN, SYDVKM. V was cut by 6 bases and J by 5 bases, with 7 bases left in between. This CDR3 spans 11 amino acids. This CDR3 is CASSNRETQYF. The CDR3 nucleotides read TGTGCCAGCAGCAATCGGGAGACCCAGTACTTC. The full variable domain, rest sourced from reference TRBV28 and TRBJ2-5, is DVKVTQSSRYLVKRTGEKVFLECVQDMDHENMFWYRQDPGLGLRLIYFSYDVKMKEKGDIPEGYSVSREKKERFSLILESASTNQTSMYLCASSNRETQYFGPGTRLLVL.

This clonotype was detected a few times. The rearrangement uses TRBV24-1 and TRBJ1-2, with a possible D match to TRBD1 (5 bases). CDR3 size: 15 residues. Trimming removed 2 bases from V and 2 bases from J, with 11 bases in between. Germline V lookup: CDR1 KGHDR, CDR2 SFDVKD. CDR3 DNA sequence: TGTGCCACCAGTGATTCCGCCGGGGGGAACTATGGCTACACCTTC. The encoded protein is CATSDSAGGNYGYTF.

In DNA, the CDR3 is TGCAGTGCTAGATCTAGCGGGGGCTACAATGAGCAGTTCTTC. Residues: CSARSSGGYNEQFF. The V gene is TRBV20-1, the J gene TRBJ2-1, with 10 positions matching TRBD2. Unmatched junction bases numbered 1, after V lost 2 bases and J lost 3 bases. In germline, CDR1 is DFQATT, CDR2 SNEGSKA (reference sequence). This CDR3 is 14 amino acids long.

This clonotype has a handful of counts. The CDR3 here is CASSGLMGAIYGYTF. The CDR3 bases are TGTGCCAGCAGCGGGTTAATGGGCGCGATCTATGGCTACACCTTC. This sequence joins TRBV9 and TRBJ1-2; D gene uncertain. The CDR3 has 15 residues. Between the trimmed V and J ends, which lost 3 bases and 4 bases, there was a span of 16 bases. Germline CDR1 reads SGDLS; CDR2 reads YYNGEE.

The chain carries TRBV5-1 and TRBJ2-1, with 11 bases aligning to TRBD2. The CDR3 covers 17 residues. CDR1 is SGHRS, CDR2 YFSETQ, per germline. V was pared by 4 bases and J by 8 bases, with 14 bases of the junction left unmatched. The CDR3 region is CASSTPEGSGGAYEQFF. Here the CDR3 DNA reads TGCGCCAGCAGCACCCCGGAGGGTAGCGGGGGGGCGTATGAGCAGTTCTTC. Drawing the rest from reference TRBV5-1 and TRBJ2-1, the complete variable domain is KAGVTQTPRYLIKTRGQQVTLSCSPISGHRSVSWYQQTPGQGLQFLFEYFSETQRNKGNFPGRFSGRQFSNSRSEMNVSTLELGDSALYLCASSTPEGSGGAYEQFFGPGTRLTVL.